The clone carrying this T cell receptor (beta chain) was detected many times. For Graves' hyperthyroidism to be stable, ophthalmopathy could not progress within 18 months. With a duration under 2 months, the hyperthyroidism was newly diagnosed in patients aged 18 to 65. CDR3 length: 16 residues. After removal of 2 bases from V and 0 bases from J, the junction contained 7 bases not matched to a gene. Germline loops: CDR1 LGHDT, CDR2 YNNKEL (reference sequence). Amplification yielded TCR beta CDR3 regions, with RNA transcripts as the source. First-round RT-PCR targeting the TCR CDR3 was performed with the HTBI primer set. MiXCR, run by TCRdb on the multiplex PCR reads, gives a single entry per CDR3 protein. The sample consists of about 360,000 distinct CDR3 sequences, under 15% of them appearing once. This sample is part of a study of T cells in Graves' hyperthyroidism and ophthalmopathy.

The chain uses TRBV3-1 and TRBJ2-7; 7 bases are a match to TRBD1. Sequencing was performed on blood. The sequence was obtained from a woman younger than 35 with Graves' hyperthyroidism. The CDR3 is CASSQQGGPNSYEQYF. The CDR3 DNA reads as TGTGCCAGCAGCCAACAAGGGGGCCCCAACTCCTACGAGCAGTACTTC.